The 22 T cell receptor beta chains listed next were all sequenced from one sample in a study of T cell responses to AZD1222 COVID-19 vaccine (dated by TCRdb to the early 2020s). The time point label on this specimen signifies: about 28 days (+/-7) after the second vaccine dose. The intended sense of this specimen's treatment or condition label: meningococcal conjugate vaccine given as trial control. The library was produced with the immunoSEQ multiplex PCR assay. TCRdb took over this immuneACCESS table, retaining in-frame rearrangements with V and J assigned. Such tables are incomplete; in checked studies, under half of the missing clones stem from an unresolved V gene, and the remainder is unexplained. Here the sample has approximately 180,000 clones; about 87% occur a single time. In total, the top ten clones hold 3.5% to 4.5% of the sample. The material sequenced was peripheral blood, taken 28 days after the second dose of the MenACWY control vaccine. The receptors come from an adult who received the MenACWY meningococcal vaccine as a control.

This rearrangement joins TRBV23-1 to TRBJ2-1, with D possibly matching TRBD1 (6 bases). TRBV23-1 is an ORF; its function is uncertain. V shed 5 bases and J shed 1 base, with 12 bases lying between them. The CDR3 loop spans 15 amino acids. The chain's CDR3 is CASSSRDTSYNEQFF. As DNA, the CDR3 is TGCGCCAGCAGTTCCCGGGACACTTCCTACAATGAGCAGTTCTTC.

V usage is TRBV24-1 and J usage is TRBJ1-5; TRBD1 matches 7 bases. This CDR3 has 15 amino acids. The trim removed 4 bases at V and 4 bases at J, leaving 6 bases unmatched. The germline CDR1 and CDR2 sequences are KGHDR and SFDVKD. The CDR3 nucleotides are TGTGCCACCAGTGACCTCAGGGGGGGGAATCAGCCCCAGCATTTT. Its protein product is CATSDLRGGNQPQHF.

The V call is TRBV7-2, the J call TRBJ2-2; D may be TRBD1 (5 bases). CDR1 is SGHTA and CDR2 is FQGNSA in the germline V gene. Trimming left V 5 bases short and J 4 bases short, with 11 bases between. The CDR3 has 14 residues. In DNA form, the CDR3 reads TGTGCCAGCAGCGCGACAGTTCTCACCGGGGAGCTGTTTTTT. This translates into CASSATVLTGELFF.

The rearrangement joins TRBV5-1 to TRBJ1-2, with a weak D call TRBD1 (6 bases). CDR1 and CDR2 from the germline V gene are SGHRS and YFSETQ. V lost 7 bases to trimming and J lost 4 bases, with 20 bases between them. CDR3 length: 15 amino acids. Here the CDR3 DNA reads TGCGCCAGCCGACAGGTAGCGGGTTATAGCTATGGCTACACCTTC. Its protein is CASRQVAGYSYGYTF.

The CDR3 DNA sequence: TGTGCCACCAGTGATTCTGGGGGAGAATCCTACAATGAGCAGTTCTTC. Protein: CATSDSGGESYNEQFF. The chain uses TRBV24-1 and TRBJ2-1; D tentatively fits TRBD1 or TRBD2 (5 bases each). From germline, CDR1 is KGHDR and CDR2 SFDVKD. The V gene lost 2 bases and the J gene lost 1 base, with 11 bases spanning the gap. The CDR3 is 16 residues long.

V is TRBV27 and J is TRBJ1-5, with 11 bases identical to TRBD1. The germline V gene has CDR1 MNHEY and CDR2 SMNVEV (reference sequence). V shed 4 bases and J 7 bases; nucleotides not matched to a gene: 9. CDR3 size: 16 residues. This CDR3 is CASSSQGTGGRQPQHF. The CDR3 nucleotides are TGTGCCAGCAGTTCCCAGGGGACAGGGGGAAGACAGCCCCAGCATTTT.

This chain links TRBV7-9 with TRBJ1-2; D remains ambiguous. The CDR3 extends over 13 amino acids. The V gene lost 1 base and the J gene lost 7 bases, with 10 bases spanning the gap. Looked up from germline, CDR1 is SEHNR and CDR2 is FQNEAQ (reference sequence). The DNA for the CDR3 is TGTGCCAGCAGCTTAGGGCTGTATGGTGGCTACACCTTC. Protein: CASSLGLYGGYTF.

The chain employs TRBV12-3 or TRBV12-4 and TRBJ1-2; D might be TRBD1 (6 bases). V dropped 5 bases and J dropped 5 bases, with 9 bases sitting between them. This CDR3 is 12 amino acids long. CDR3 nucleotide sequence: TGTGCCAGCAGTCACGGACAGTATGGCTACACCTTC. This translates into CASSHGQYGYTF.

The rearrangement links TRBV11-1 to TRBJ2-2; possible D gene TRBD1, 6 bases. V was trimmed by 4 bases and J by 1 base, leaving 10 bases between them. The CDR3 covers 15 residues. Germline values: CDR1 SGHAT, CDR2 FQDESV (reference sequence). CDR3: CASSSRRGNTGELFF. The CDR3 DNA is TGTGCCAGCAGCTCCCGCAGGGGGAACACCGGGGAGCTGTTTTTT.

This chain uses TRBV5-8 with TRBJ1-1; perhaps TRBD1 as D (5 bases). Trimming shortened V by 4 bases and J by 3 bases, and 16 bases separated the two germline ends. Germline assignment: CDR1 SGHTS and CDR2 YDEGEE. The CDR3 has 15 residues. The DNA of the CDR3 is TGTGCCAGCAGCACAAACCGGGGAGGGGACACTGAAGCTTTCTTT. Its protein is CASSTNRGGDTEAFF.

The gene calls are TRBV6-5 and TRBJ2-7, with 11 bases matching TRBD2. The CDR3 runs to 15 residues. Germline trimming cut 5 bases from V and 7 bases from J; bases unmatched to any gene: 10. The germline gives CDR1 MNHEY, CDR2 SVGAGI. The CDR3 loop is CASSTGTSGSREQYF. Here the CDR3 DNA reads TGTGCCAGCAGTACCGGGACTAGCGGCTCCCGGGAGCAGTACTTC.

This clone has only one observation. The chain recombines TRBV6-6 with TRBJ2-2; D is undetermined. Germline lookup yields CDR1 MNHNY and CDR2 SVGAGI (reference sequence). The V and J ends lost 5 bases and 3 bases respectively, with 10 bases between them. The CDR3 has 14 amino acids. CDR3 protein: CASSPGIYTGELFF. The CDR3 nucleotides are TGTGCCAGCAGTCCGGGCATTTACACCGGGGAGCTGTTTTTT.

The chain carries TRBV12-3 or TRBV12-4 and TRBJ2-1; 7 positions agree with TRBD2. The CDR3 length is 12 residues. V lost 6 bases, J lost 8 bases, and 4 bases stayed unmatched. CDR3 sequence: CASSREAHEQFF. The CDR3 DNA is TGTGCCAGCAGCCGGGAGGCCCATGAGCAGTTCTTC.

The chain is built from TRBV5-4 and TRBJ2-3; D remains unclear. CDR3 length equals 15 residues. Germline V CDR1 and CDR2: SGHNT, YYREEE (reference sequence). V was clipped by 4 bases and J by 2 bases, with 14 bases between them. CDR3 nucleotides: TGTGCCAGCAGCCAAATCGGTAGGAACACAGATACGCAGTATTTT. This encodes CASSQIGRNTDTQYF.

The CDR3 nucleotides read TGTGCCAGCAGCTTAGGTAGGGAACCGAATGGCTACACCTTC. Translating it yields CASSLGREPNGYTF. V gene TRBV7-2 combines with J gene TRBJ1-2, with D uncertain. The CDR3 has 14 residues. Per germline, CDR1 SGHTA and CDR2 FQGNSA. V was cut by 1 base and J by 6 bases, with 12 bases left in between.

This chain links TRBV6-5 with TRBJ1-4; D may be TRBD1 (6 bases). This CDR3 has 15 residues. Germline CDR1 MNHEY, CDR2 SVGAGI. V shed 0 bases and J shed 8 bases, with 13 bases lying between them. The CDR3 region is CASSYSRQVLEKLFF. For the CDR3, the DNA is TGTGCCAGCAGTTACTCCCGACAGGTCCTCGAAAAACTGTTTTTT.

J is TRBJ1-3 and V is TRBV10-3; D uncertain. CDR3 length equals 13 residues. V was clipped by 6 bases and J by 7 bases, with 13 bases between them. Per the germline V gene, CDR1 is ENHRY and CDR2 is SYGVKD. Here the CDR3 reads CAIRREMMNTIYF. CDR3 coding DNA: TGTGCCATCAGGCGGGAGATGATGAACACCATATATTTT.

Worth noting for this clone: The sample carries other DNA sequences with the same CDR3. The V and J genes are TRBV28 and TRBJ1-1, with no clear D. Germline V lookup: CDR1 MDHEN, CDR2 SYDVKM. The V end was cut by 2 bases, the J end by 4 bases, with 2 bases between. The CDR3 contains 11 residues. CDR3 region: CASSLGTEAFF. In DNA form, the CDR3 reads TGTGCCAGCAGTTTAGGCACTGAAGCTTTCTTT. The variable domain in full, with the rest retrieved from reference TRBV28 and TRBJ1-1, is DVKVTQSSRYLVKRTGEKVFLECVQDMDHENMFWYRQDPGLGLRLIYFSYDVKMKEKGDIPEGYSVSREKKERFSLILESASTNQTSMYLCASSLGTEAFFGQGTRLTVV.

V usage is TRBV6-1 and J usage is TRBJ2-7; D tentatively fits TRBD1 or TRBD2 (5 bases each). The CDR3 is 16 amino acids. Germline CDR1 reads MNHNS; CDR2 reads SASEGT. Trimming removed 2 bases from V and 5 bases from J, with 19 bases in between. The CDR3 sequence: CASSEFRSIGDDEQYF. The CDR3 DNA reads TGTGCCAGCAGTGAATTCCGATCGATAGGGGACGACGAGCAGTACTTC.

The chain recombines TRBV9 with TRBJ2-7; 10 nucleotides agree with TRBD1. Germline loops: CDR1 SGDLS, CDR2 YYNGEE. This CDR3 spans 16 amino acids. Germline trimming cut 2 bases from V and 3 bases from J; bases unmatched to any gene: 8. CDR3 nucleotide sequence: TGTGCCAGCAGCGTCGCGGGGGGACAGGGGATCTACGAGCAGTACTTC. Translation gives CASSVAGGQGIYEQYF. Complete variable domain (other parts from reference TRBV9 and TRBJ2-7): DSGVTQTPKHLITATGQRVTLRCSPRSGDLSVYWYQQSLDQGLQFLIQYYNGEERAKGNILERFSAQQFPDLHSELNLSSLELGDSALYFCASSVAGGQGIYEQYFGPGTRLTVT.

The chain recombines TRBV18 with TRBJ1-4, with 9 bases that match TRBD1. Germline CDR1 is KGHSH and CDR2 is LQKENI. CDR3 length: 16 amino acids. V lost 3 bases and J lost 13; bases outside the gene matches: 15. For the CDR3, the DNA is TGTGCCAGCTCACCCTCACCGGGACAGGGAAGAATACGACTGTTTTTT. It encodes CASSPSPGQGRIRLFF.

This clone appeared a few times. This chain connects TRBV6-5 to TRBJ1-1; TRBD1 is a possible D gene (5 bases). This CDR3 spans 13 amino acids. CDR1 and CDR2 (germline): MNHEY, SVGAGI. V gave up 10 bases and J gave up 4 bases, with 16 bases separating them. The CDR3 coding sequence is TGTGCCACCAGGGACGCTCCTAGCACTGAAGCTTTCTTT. As protein: CATRDAPSTEAFF.